This T cell receptor beta chain originates from a study of tumor-infiltrating lymphocytes in primary liver carcinoma. For the study at large: Ages ranged from 30 to 69, with HCC or mixed HCC-cholangiocarcinoma.

Comment on this clonotype: The target antigen is unknown. This CDR3 fails to terminate in the conserved phenylalanine or tryptophan, so it likely reflects a read error.

The V segment lost 10 bases and the J segment 5 bases; nucleotides outside the gene matches: 10. This CDR3 is built from 13 residues. TCR beta cDNA was made from 500 ng total RNA with a constant-region primer. Three nested multiplex PCR rounds of slightly modified ARM-PCR generated TCR beta libraries. Each of the first two PCR rounds ran approximately 11 cycles with TRBV1-TRBV30 forward and C-beta reverse primers. TCRdb re-analysed the multiplex PCR reads in MiXCR, keeping a single row per CDR3 protein. The data show under 50,000 distinct CDR3 sequences, 70% to 85% seen once. Points from the study as a whole: Roughly 7.5-25% of top clones, and no more, occurred in all five tumor regions.

Bulk tissue was left unsorted, and RNA and DNA were co-extracted from 20-30 mg of it. Surgeons resected the patients' primary liver carcinomas. Those patients suffered from chronic HBV infection and were treatment-naive. The TCR comes from a man aged 35-49 years with primary liver carcinoma and hepatitis B virus infection. The chain has TRBV12-3 or TRBV12-4 and TRBJ2-7; 8 positions match TRBD2. The material sequenced was liver tumor tissue from sampling region 5. Subset described: tumor region T5, tumor centre. CDR3 sequence: CANSLREAHEQYL. The DNA of the CDR3 is TGTGCCAACAGCTTGCGGGAGGCCCACGAGCAGTACCTC.